This entry is about one T cell receptor beta chain. Expressed TCRB transcripts were sequenced because the entire RNA isolate underwent reverse transcription. Using immunoSEQ multiplex PCR, the repertoire was profiled, and TCRdb retains in-frame clones only, with some absent. The data show around 290,000 clones, approximately 8% seen once. The sample is drawn from a study of beta chain features in type 1 diabetes. The CDR3 runs to 18 residues. Germline CDR1 and CDR2: SEHNR and FQNEAQ (reference sequence). The ends lost 3 bases at V and 6 bases at J; junction bases unmatched: 14. The J gene is TRBJ2-1, the V gene TRBV7-9, with 10 bases lining up with TRBD1. The sample was central memory CD4+ T cells from blood. This sequence was found in a woman under 30 in good health. The CDR3 nucleotides are TGTGCCAGCAGCTTTCCCCTCATGGGGGACAGGGGCCGCAATGAGCAGTTCTTC. The encoded protein is CASSFPLMGDRGRNEQFF.